This is a list of T cell receptor beta chains from one sample in a study of Ad26.COV2.S vaccination and SARS-CoV-2 variants. Measured with immunoSEQ multiplex PCR; TCRdb has only the in-frame clones, and not every one. The data hold around 300,000 clones, with 75% to 90% observed a single time. The specimen comprised peripheral blood, sampled in a trial of Ad26.COV2.S vaccine versus placebo. The origin of the receptors is a person aged 18 to 65 who received the Ad26.COV2.S COVID-19 vaccine or a placebo. CDR3s include the opening cysteine and the closing phenylalanine or tryptophan. D genes are given only for firm matches. Clone sizes are given selectively: once, few, many, or a class where the clone is expanded.

d_gene	v_gene	j_gene	abundance	CDR3aa	CDR3nt
NA	TRBV21-1	TRBJ2-3	NA	CASSSAGKADTQYF	TGTGCCAGCAGCAGTGCAGGGAAGGCAGATACGCAGTATTTT
TRBD1	TRBV6-5	TRBJ2-7	NA	CAIPPGGTGEQYF	TGTGCCATCCCGCCAGGGGGTACTGGGGAGCAGTACTTC
TRBD1	TRBV2	TRBJ1-2	NA	CASSLPGQAVNYGYTF	TGTGCCAGCAGCCTTCCCGGACAGGCCGTGAACTATGGCTACACCTTC
TRBD2	TRBV28	TRBJ2-1	NA	CASKPGGWNEQFF	TGTGCCAGCAAACCGGGGGGATGGAATGAGCAGTTCTTC
TRBD1	TRBV28	TRBJ1-5	NA	CASKLRSRGGQAAYSNQPQHF	TGTGCCAGCAAACTCCGGTCCCGGGGAGGACAGGCAGCATATAGCAATCAGCCCCAGCATTTT
TRBD1	TRBV5-1	TRBJ1-3	NA	CASSYQGGSGNTIYF	TGCGCCAGCAGCTATCAGGGGGGTTCTGGAAACACCATATATTTT
NA	TRBV18	TRBJ1-5	NA	CASSPQSNQPQHF	TGTGCCAGCTCACCACAGTCTAATCAGCCCCAGCATTTT
NA	TRBV4-3	TRBJ1-5	once	CASSQEAFRGQPQHF	TGCGCCAGCAGCCAAGAAGCGTTTCGGGGGCAGCCCCAGCATTTT
NA	TRBV28	TRBJ1-6	NA	CASQGGSPLHF	TGTGCCAGTCAAGGGGGTTCACCCCTCCACTTT
TRBD2	TRBV2	TRBJ2-5	NA	CASSNPGLAYF	TGTGCCAGCAGTAACCCGGGACTAGCCTACTTC
TRBD1	TRBV11-2	TRBJ1-1	NA	CASSRTGGTEAFF	TGTGCCAGCAGCCGTACAGGGGGCACTGAAGCTTTCTTT
NA	TRBV12-3/TRBV12-4	TRBJ2-5	NA	CASSPGVGETQYF	TGTGCCAGCAGCCCAGGGGTTGGAGAGACCCAGTACTTC
NA	TRBV18	TRBJ2-7	NA	CASSPPEGAYEQYF	TGTGCCAGCTCACCACCGGAGGGGGCCTACGAGCAGTACTTC
NA	TRBV15	TRBJ2-5	NA	CATSRLAGTTKETQYF	TGTGCCACCAGCAGACTTGCCGGGACAACGAAAGAGACCCAGTACTTC
NA	TRBV12-3/TRBV12-4	TRBJ2-3	NA	CASSSGGTDTQYF	TGTGCCAGCAGTTCAGGGGGGACAGATACGCAGTATTTT
NA	TRBV5-6	TRBJ1-1	NA	CASSSYHRVSTEAFF	TGTGCCAGCAGCTCGTACCACAGGGTGAGCACTGAAGCTTTCTTT
NA	TRBV6-5	TRBJ2-6	NA	CASSWGGAGANVLTF	TGTGCCAGCAGTTGGGGGGGCGCAGGGGCCAACGTCCTGACTTTC
NA	TRBV5-1	TRBJ1-1	once	CASSLDGHSNTEAFF	TGCGCCAGCAGCTTGGACGGACACTCGAACACTGAAGCTTTCTTT
NA	TRBV4-3	TRBJ2-7	NA	CASSQDWGNYEQYF	TGCGCCAGCAGCCAAGACTGGGGCAACTACGAGCAGTACTTC
NA	TRBV6-1	TRBJ1-3	few	CASSERGVGISGNTIYF	TGTGCCAGCAGTGAAAGAGGGGTTGGCATCTCTGGAAACACCATATATTTT
TRBD1	TRBV28	TRBJ2-7	NA	CASSLPGQGVYEQYF	TGTGCCAGCAGCCTCCCGGGACAGGGGGTCTACGAGCAGTACTTC
TRBD2	TRBV2	TRBJ2-1	NA	CASQEGLAGNNEQFF	TGTGCCAGTCAAGAGGGGCTAGCGGGAAACAATGAGCAGTTCTTC
NA	TRBV19	TRBJ2-3	NA	CASSTSGPPDTDTQYF	TGTGCCAGTAGTACCTCGGGACCCCCTGATACAGATACGCAGTATTTT
NA	TRBV9	TRBJ1-2	NA	CASSVGHSEGYTF	TGTGCCAGCAGCGTAGGACACTCGGAGGGCTACACCTTC